The present TCR beta chain was sequenced within a study of human versus mouse CDR3 diversity and MHC coevolution. Study results and limitations: Human CDR3s averaged more deletions and insertions than mouse CDR3s.

Some clones are missing from TCRdb's copy, which holds only in-frame ones; the method was immunoSEQ multiplex PCR. Seen here are around 77,000 clones, just under 95% observed once, and the top ten hold roughly 0.16%. Concerning this clone itself: Its antigen is unknown.

After removal of 4 bases from V and 2 bases from J, the junction contained 9 bases not matched to a gene. Germline CDR1 SGHRS, CDR2 YFSETQ. The CDR3 spans 17 residues. The V and J genes are TRBV5-1 and TRBJ2-5, with TRBD2 identical over 12 bases. Sequenced material: naive CD4+ T cells from blood. Subset noted: CD45RO-negative CD62L-positive naive CD4 T cells. The clonotype originates from a person between 30 and 69 years old in good health. The CDR3, as DNA: TGCGCCAGCAGCCAAATAGGGACTAGCGGGCCGCAAGAGACCCAGTACTTC. This sequence encodes CASSQIGTSGPQETQYF. Filled out from reference TRBV5-1 and TRBJ2-5, the complete variable domain reads KAGVTQTPRYLIKTRGQQVTLSCSPISGHRSVSWYQQTPGQGLQFLFEYFSETQRNKGNFPGRFSGRQFSNSRSEMNVSTLELGDSALYLCASSQIGTSGPQETQYFGPGTRLLVL.